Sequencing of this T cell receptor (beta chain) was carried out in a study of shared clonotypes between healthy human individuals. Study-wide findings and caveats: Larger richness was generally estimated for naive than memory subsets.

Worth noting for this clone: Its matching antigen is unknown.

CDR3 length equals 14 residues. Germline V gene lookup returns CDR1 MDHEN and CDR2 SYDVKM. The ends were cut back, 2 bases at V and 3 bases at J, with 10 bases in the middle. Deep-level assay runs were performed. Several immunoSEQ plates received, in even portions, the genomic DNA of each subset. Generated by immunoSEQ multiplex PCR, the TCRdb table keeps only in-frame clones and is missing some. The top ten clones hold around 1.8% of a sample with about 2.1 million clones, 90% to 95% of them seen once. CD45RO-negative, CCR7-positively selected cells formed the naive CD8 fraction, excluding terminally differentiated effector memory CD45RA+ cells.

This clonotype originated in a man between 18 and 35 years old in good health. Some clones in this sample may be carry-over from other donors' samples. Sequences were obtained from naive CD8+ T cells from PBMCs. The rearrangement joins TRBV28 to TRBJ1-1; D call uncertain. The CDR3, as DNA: TGTGCCAGCAGTTTACTTCGTGAGCACACTGAAGCTTTCTTT. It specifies CASSLLREHTEAFF.